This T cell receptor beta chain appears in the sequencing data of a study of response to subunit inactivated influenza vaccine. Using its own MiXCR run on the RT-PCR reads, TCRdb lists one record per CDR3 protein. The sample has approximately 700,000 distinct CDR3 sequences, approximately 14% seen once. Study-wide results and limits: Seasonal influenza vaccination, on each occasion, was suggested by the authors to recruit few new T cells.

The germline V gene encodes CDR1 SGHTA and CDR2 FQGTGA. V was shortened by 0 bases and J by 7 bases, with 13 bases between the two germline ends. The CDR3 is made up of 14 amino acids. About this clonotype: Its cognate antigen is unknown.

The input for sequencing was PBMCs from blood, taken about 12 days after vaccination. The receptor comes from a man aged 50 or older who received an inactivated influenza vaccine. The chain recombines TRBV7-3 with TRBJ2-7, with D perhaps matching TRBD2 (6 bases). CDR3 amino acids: CASSLTAGFEEQYF. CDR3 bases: TGTGCCAGCAGCTTAACGGCGGGGTTTGAGGAGCAGTACTTC.